This T cell receptor beta chain was recovered during a study of blood T cell repertoires in COVID-19. The wider study: Samples came from the United States, Italy and Spain, spanning acute and convalescent COVID-19. PBMCs, B-cell-depleted T cells, or T cells were the source of the cDNA or gDNA that made up the material.

Per the authors' pipeline: The authors estimated nucleated cell counts from reference gene primer amplification. Data came from immunoSEQ multiplex PCR; TCRdb stores just in-frame clones and leaves some out. The D gene and trimming were derived from the DNA, and the V and J assignments and clone size from that table. The table lists around 70,000 clones, approximately 84% of them singletons, with about 35% in the top ten. The CDR3 has 13 residues. Trimming shortened V by 5 bases and J by 4 bases, and 11 bases separated the two germline ends. The germline V gene has CDR1 SGHVS and CDR2 FQNEAQ. The TCR sequence derives from a man aged 70 or older with acute or convalescent COVID-19. This sequence joins TRBV7-8 and TRBJ1-1; D is undetermined. The specimen was peripheral blood. CDR3 region: CASSPPAATEAFF. Written as DNA, the CDR3 is TGTGCCAGCAGCCCCCCGGCGGCCACTGAAGCTTTCTTT.